These 18 T cell receptor beta chains share one sample of origin, sequenced in a study of blood T cell repertoires in COVID-19 (dated by TCRdb to the early 2020s). The method behind the library was the immunoSEQ multiplex PCR assay. The table comes from immuneACCESS by way of TCRdb, which keeps in-frame sequences with V and J called. Part of the clones is missing from these tables; in studies checked, under half for an unresolved V gene and the rest for unknown reasons. Here the sample has over 250,000 clones; approximately 87% occur a single time. The top ten constitute roughly 5.2% of the sample. The sequencing input was PBMCs or T cells enriched from blood (not recorded which). The source is a woman in her 30s who had recovered from COVID-19.

This clone was counted only a few times. The chain couples TRBV4-2 to TRBJ2-7; 9 nucleotides line up with TRBD1. The J segment lost 5 bases and the V segment lost 2 bases, leaving 7 bases of the junction unmatched. The V gene's germline CDR1 is LGHNA and CDR2 YNFKEQ. The CDR3 contains 15 residues. The DNA of the CDR3 is TGTGCCAGCAGCCAACCTGGGGACAGGGAAGACGAGCAGTACTTC. Translated: CASSQPGDREDEQYF.

The V call is TRBV12-5, the J call TRBJ1-5; D gene uncertain. With 0 bases removed from V and 7 bases from J, the gap between germline ends came to 16 bases. The CDR3 runs to 16 residues. CDR1 is LGHNT, CDR2 FRNRAP, per germline. As DNA, the CDR3 is TGTGCTAGTGGTTTGGTAATTGGAGAGGATGGGCAGCCCCAGCATTTT. Translation: CASGLVIGEDGQPQHF.

J is TRBJ2-1 and V is TRBV28; 11 positions agree with TRBD2. Per the germline V gene, CDR1 is MDHEN and CDR2 is SYDVKM. This CDR3 contains 17 residues. V lost 6 bases, J lost 1 base, and 8 bases stayed unmatched. CDR3 nucleotides: TGTGCCAGCAGGTTCTATAGCGGGGGGGTGTCCTACAATGAGCAGTTCTTC. Translation: CASRFYSGGVSYNEQFF.

The rearrangement links TRBV5-1 to TRBJ2-5; a weak D match, TRBD2 (7 bases). The CDR3 has 15 residues. Trimming pared 4 bases from V and 4 bases from J, leaving 17 bases between. Germline values: CDR1 SGHRS, CDR2 YFSETQ. In DNA form, the CDR3 reads TGCGCCAGCAGCCCCCAGGGGAGGGTCGGAGAGACCCAGTACTTC. The encoded protein is CASSPQGRVGETQYF.

Only a few counts were recorded for this clone. The rearrangement joins TRBV19 to TRBJ1-6; D remains unclear. The length of the CDR3 is 13 residues. V shed 7 bases and J shed 7 bases, with 11 bases lying between them. Germline V gene lookup returns CDR1 LNHDA and CDR2 SQIVND (reference sequence). CDR3 in amino acids: CASTPARNSPLHF. The CDR3 DNA follows: TGTGCCAGTACCCCCGCCCGGAATTCACCCCTCCACTTT.

In its sample, this clone was seen once. The V gene is TRBV30, the J gene TRBJ2-3, with D perhaps matching TRBD2 (5 bases). Germline CDR1 reads GTSNPN; CDR2 reads SVGIG (reference sequence). Trimming removed 4 bases at V and 2 bases at J, with 10 bases between. There are 13 residues in the CDR3. CDR3 coding DNA: TGTGCCTGGAATGCGGGCAACACAGATACGCAGTATTTT. It translates to CAWNAGNTDTQYF.

The rearrangement uses TRBV7-9 and TRBJ1-1; no clear D. The V gene's germline CDR1 is SEHNR and CDR2 FQNEAQ (reference sequence). Trimming took 1 base from V and 11 from J, leaving 17 bases between them. The CDR3 runs 14 residues. For the CDR3, the DNA is TGTGCCAGCAGCTTAGGGCGCGGAAGCCCCGACGCTTTCTTT. Amino acids: CASSLGRGSPDAFF. Full variable domain (remainder filled in from reference TRBV7-9 and TRBJ1-1): DTGVSQNPRHKITKRGQNVTFRCDPISEHNRLYWYRQTLGQGPEFLTYFQNEAQLEKSRLLSDRFSAERPKGSFSTLEIQRTEQGDSAMYLCASSLGRGSPDAFFGQGTRLTVV.

The CDR3 sequence: CASSFGLAGASYNEQFF. The CDR3 region has the DNA TGTGCCAGCAGCTTTGGACTAGCGGGGGCTAGCTACAATGAGCAGTTCTTC. The chain links TRBV7-9 to TRBJ2-1; TRBD2 aligns across 13 bases. V lost 3 bases to trimming and J lost 3 bases; unmatched junction nucleotides: 5. CDR1 is SEHNR, CDR2 FQNEAQ, per germline (reference sequence). The CDR3 loop spans 17 amino acids.

The chain has TRBV5-1 and TRBJ1-1; 9 bases are shared with TRBD1. CDR1 and CDR2 from the germline V gene are SGHRS and YFSETQ. CDR3 length: 14 amino acids. V shed 3 bases, J shed 4 bases, and the junction held 4 bases outside the gene matches. CDR3 residues: CASSWTGAATEAFF. DNA for the CDR3: TGCGCCAGCAGCTGGACAGGGGCGGCCACTGAAGCTTTCTTT.

V usage is TRBV7-6 and J usage is TRBJ1-3; D remains unclear. Germline CDR1 is SGHVS and CDR2 is FNYEAQ. The CDR3 contains 14 residues. V was cut by 6 bases and J by 4 bases, with 13 bases left in between. The CDR3 nucleotides are TGTGCCAGCAGTTCGCCGGGGAGAGGAAACACCATATATTTT. It specifies CASSSPGRGNTIYF.

The CDR3 bases are TGTGCCAGCGGGCGTCGCGGCACAGATACGCAGTATTTT. Its translation is CASGRRGTDTQYF. The chain uses TRBV5-6 and TRBJ2-3; unclear D gene. In germline, CDR1 is SGHDT, CDR2 YYEEEE. V lost 7 bases to trimming and J lost 1 base, with 10 bases between them. The CDR3 totals 13 residues.

The chain links TRBV3-1 (or the pseudogene TRBV3-2) to TRBJ1-4; maybe TRBD1 (6 bases). The CDR3 extends over 14 amino acids. V lost 1 base and J 4 bases, leaving 7 bases between the germline ends. Per germline, CDR1 LGHDT and CDR2 YNNKEL (reference sequence). The CDR3 bases are TGTGCCAGCAGCCAAGTACAGGGTAATGAAAAACTGTTTTTT. Protein sequence: CASSQVQGNEKLFF.

The chain recombines TRBV2 with TRBJ2-1, with a weak D call TRBD2 (5 bases). This CDR3 region has 11 residues. Germline-derived CDR1 and CDR2 are SNHLY and FYNNEI. Trimming took off 8 bases at V and 5 bases at J, with 7 bases between the two ends. Written as DNA, the CDR3 is TGTGCCAGCGAGGGAAACAATGAGCAGTTCTTC. This gives the protein CASEGNNEQFF.

The chain joins TRBV28 to TRBJ1-1; 7 positions agree with TRBD1. Looked up from germline, CDR1 is MDHEN and CDR2 is SYDVKM. The V segment lost 5 bases and the J segment 0 bases; nucleotides outside the gene matches: 9. CDR3 size: 16 residues. CDR3 in amino acids: CASSPSAGQMNTEAFF. CDR3 coding DNA: TGTGCCAGCAGTCCGAGCGCGGGACAGATGAACACTGAAGCTTTCTTT.

CDR3 DNA sequence: TGTGCCAGCAGCCAAGCTGGCGGGGAGGTGGGAGAGACCCAGTACTTC. It translates to CASSQAGGEVGETQYF. The V gene is TRBV3-1 (or the pseudogene TRBV3-2), the J gene TRBJ2-5, with D possibly matching TRBD2 (6 bases). V dropped 1 base and J dropped 4 bases, with 16 bases sitting between them. Germline V gene sequence: CDR1 LGHDT, CDR2 YNNKEL (reference sequence). The CDR3 runs 16 residues.

V is TRBV11-2 and J is TRBJ1-2, with D perhaps matching TRBD1 (6 bases). V shed 0 bases and J shed 5 bases, with 13 bases lying between them. The CDR3 extends over 15 amino acids. Germline V gene lookup returns CDR1 SGHAT and CDR2 FQNNGV. The chain's CDR3 is CASSLDSGTSYGYTF. The CDR3 nucleotides read TGTGCCAGCAGCTTAGACTCCGGGACAAGTTATGGCTACACCTTC.

The chain employs TRBV5-1 and TRBJ2-5; a weak D match, TRBD1 (6 bases). Trimming took 4 bases from V and 5 from J, leaving 21 bases between them. Germline assignment: CDR1 SGHRS and CDR2 YFSETQ. This CDR3 is 16 amino acids long. CDR3 sequence (DNA): TGCGCCAGCAGCCCACAACAGGGACCTCAGGGGGAGACCCAGTACTTC. It specifies CASSPQQGPQGETQYF. Filled out from reference TRBV5-1 and TRBJ2-5, the complete variable domain reads KAGVTQTPRYLIKTRGQQVTLSCSPISGHRSVSWYQQTPGQGLQFLFEYFSETQRNKGNFPGRFSGRQFSNSRSEMNVSTLELGDSALYLCASSPQQGPQGETQYFGPGTRLLVL.

This chain joins TRBV27 and TRBJ1-4; possible D gene TRBD1, 6 bases. The CDR3 totals 16 residues. V was shortened by 2 bases and J by 2 bases, with 12 bases between the two germline ends. The V gene's germline CDR1 is MNHEY and CDR2 SMNVEV (reference sequence). CDR3 amino acids: CASSLTGGPTNEKLFF. The DNA for the CDR3 is TGTGCCAGCAGTTTAACCGGGGGGCCGACTAATGAAAAACTGTTTTTT. The variable domain in full, with the rest retrieved from reference TRBV27 and TRBJ1-4, is EAQVTQNPRYLITVTGKKLTVTCSQNMNHEYMSWYRQDPGLGLRQIYYSMNVEVTDKGDVPEGYKVSRKEKRNFPLILESPSPNQTSLYFCASSLTGGPTNEKLFFGSGTQLSVL.